The T cell receptor (beta chain) under discussion was sequenced for a study of CD8 T cells in ankylosing spondylitis. Germline loops: CDR1 DFQATT, CDR2 SNEGSKA (reference sequence). Trimming pared 6 bases from V and 2 bases from J, leaving 3 bases between. This CDR3 is 10 amino acids long. Quantitative 5'-RACE with molecular barcodes generated TCR beta libraries. TCRdb re-analysed the 5' RACE reads in MiXCR, keeping a single row per CDR3 protein. The data contain around 250,000 distinct CDR3 sequences, over 30% of them singletons. The genes are TRBV20-1 and TRBJ2-3; D not resolved. The source is a male donor with ankylosing spondylitis or in good health (not recorded which). Sequenced: blood, either unsorted or a sorted T cell fraction (not recorded which). CDR3 in DNA: TGCAGTGCCACCACAGATACGCAGTATTTT. Amino acids: CSATTDTQYF.